This T cell receptor beta chain originates from a study of T cell responses to AZD1222 COVID-19 vaccine. Findings and caveats of the study: Nearly half of spike-specific TCRs reportedly go after variant regions that carry no mutations. Vaccine-associated CD4 TCRs spanned spike, dominant at 160-218 and 743-854. The donors showed a predominance of white British ancestry and of females, with possible underestimation of clonal diversity.

Regarding this clone: The antigen remains undetermined.

The CDR3 covers 13 residues. V was trimmed by 2 bases and J by 6 bases, leaving 11 bases between them. From germline, CDR1 is SEHNR and CDR2 FQNEAQ (reference sequence). Method: immunoSEQ multiplex PCR; TCRdb's copy keeps in-frame clones and lacks some. The table lists around 200,000 clones, roughly 93% of them singletons, with under 1.1% in the top ten. Sample: peripheral blood, taken 28 days after the second dose of the MenACWY control vaccine. The receptor comes from an adult who received the MenACWY meningococcal vaccine as a control. The V and J genes are TRBV7-9 and TRBJ2-7; tentative D call: TRBD2 (5 bases). CDR3 bases: TGTGCCAGCAGCTTACGCGGGCTAAGCGAGCAGTACTTC. Translation gives CASSLRGLSEQYF.